This T cell receptor (beta chain) was captured by sequencing in a study of cytomegalovirus exposure and HLA in healthy donors. Germline CDR1 and CDR2: ENHRY and SYGVKD. The CDR3 sequence is 14 residues long. V was pared by 10 bases and J by 3 bases, with 19 bases between. This clone has just a few counts. 13 Jbeta primers and 60 Vbeta primers were used for the PCR. Measured with immunoSEQ multiplex PCR; TCRdb has only the in-frame clones, and not every one. The sample records about 140,000 clones, about four fifths being singletons. Sequenced input: PBMCs. J is TRBJ2-7 and V is TRBV10-3; D not certain. The clonotype comes from a man younger than 35 in good health and CMV-seropositive. The CDR3 region has the DNA TGTGCCACCAACAGAGATTACAGTGTCTACGAGCAGTACTTC. Translating gives CATNRDYSVYEQYF.